These 22 T cell receptor beta chains were all obtained from the same sample, sequenced in a study of T cell responses to AZD1222 COVID-19 vaccine (dated by TCRdb to about 2021). The time point label, read with the paper, signifies: baseline before first vaccination. Libraries were built with the immunoSEQ multiplex PCR assay. As stored in TCRdb, this immuneACCESS dataset retains in-frame rearrangements with V and J assigned. A fraction of the clones does not appear; measured against another copy, unresolved V genes explain less than half of the discrepancy, and the remainder lacks a known reason. The sample table contains 170,000 or so clones; only one count was recorded for 87% of them. The leading ten clones occupy 2.5% to 3% of the sample. The sample in question was peripheral blood, obtained on day 0 of AZD1222 vaccination. The receptors were gathered from an adult in good health.

As regards this clone: Other nucleotide sequences in the sample specify the same CDR3. This chain links TRBV6-1 with TRBJ1-3, with no clear D. This CDR3 contains 14 residues. Germline CDR1 MNHNS, CDR2 SASEGT. V was pared by 1 base and J by 2 bases, with 6 bases between. The CDR3, as DNA: TGTGCCAGCAGTGAAGGCTCGACTGGAAACACCATATATTTT. Protein: CASSEGSTGNTIYF.

The J gene is TRBJ1-1, the V gene TRBV10-3; 8 nucleotides align to TRBD1. Per the germline V gene, CDR1 is ENHRY and CDR2 is SYGVKD. V was clipped by 6 bases and J by 5 bases; unmatched bases: 8. The CDR3 length is 14 residues. The CDR3, as DNA: TGTGCCATCAGGCCCCAGGGGGCGAATACTGAAGCTTTCTTT. This codes for CAIRPQGANTEAFF.

The genes are TRBV28 and TRBJ1-2, with TRBD1 matching 9 bases. Germline V gene data show CDR1 as MDHEN and CDR2 as SYDVKM. This CDR3 contains 14 residues. V was clipped by 5 bases and J by 8 bases; unmatched bases: 9. This CDR3 is CASSVGQGSRGYTF. CDR3 bases: TGTGCCAGCAGTGTGGGACAGGGTTCAAGAGGCTACACCTTC.

This clone was seen once. V usage is TRBV9 and J usage is TRBJ2-6, with D unresolved. The CDR3 is made up of 15 amino acids. V lost 0 bases and J 0 bases, leaving 4 bases between the germline ends. Germline CDR1 and CDR2: SGDLS and YYNGEE. CDR3 nucleotide sequence: TGTGCCAGCAGCGTAGGTAGCTCTGGGGCCAACGTCCTGACTTTC. Translating gives CASSVGSSGANVLTF. The whole variable domain, remainder taken from reference TRBV9 and TRBJ2-6, is DSGVTQTPKHLITATGQRVTLRCSPRSGDLSVYWYQQSLDQGLQFLIQYYNGEERAKGNILERFSAQQFPDLHSELNLSSLELGDSALYFCASSVGSSGANVLTFGAGSRLTVL.

The rearrangement links TRBV9 to TRBJ1-1; no clear D. The CDR3 runs 15 residues. Germline V gene data show CDR1 as SGDLS and CDR2 as YYNGEE. Trimming stripped 5 bases from V and 0 bases from J, with 14 bases between. CDR3 loop: CASSKGLSVNTEAFF. The CDR3 DNA is TGTGCCAGCAGTAAGGGTCTTTCGGTGAACACTGAAGCTTTCTTT.

This chain uses TRBV27 with TRBJ1-5; 9 bases match TRBD1. CDR1 is MNHEY, CDR2 SMNVEV, per germline (reference sequence). The CDR3 loop spans 19 amino acids. Trimming took 2 bases from V and 6 from J; bases not matched to a gene: 17. The CDR3 loop reads CASSLIAVGDRGGFQPQHF. The CDR3, as DNA: TGTGCCAGCAGTTTAATAGCGGTGGGAGACAGGGGGGGGTTTCAGCCCCAGCATTTT.

V and J are TRBV9 and TRBJ1-1, with 8 bases identical to TRBD1. Germline V gene data show CDR1 as SGDLS and CDR2 as YYNGEE. V trimming: 4 bases; J trimming: 4 bases; junction bases outside the gene matches: 15. The CDR3 is 17 residues long. CDR3 residues: CASSPHPPGTGSTEAFF. For the CDR3, the DNA is TGTGCCAGCAGCCCTCACCCCCCCGGGACAGGCAGCACTGAAGCTTTCTTT.

This chain joins TRBV19 and TRBJ2-7; D may correspond to TRBD1 or TRBD2 (6 bases each). CDR3 size: 15 residues. In germline, CDR1 is LNHDA, CDR2 SQIVND (reference sequence). Deletions cut 5 bases from V and 1 base from J, with 15 bases between. The CDR3 loop is CASSLRGQGSYEQYF. The CDR3 region has the DNA TGTGCCAGTAGTCTGCGGGGTCAGGGGTCCTACGAGCAGTACTTC.

This chain links TRBV29-1 with TRBJ1-2; 8 nucleotides match TRBD1. The CDR3 loop spans 13 amino acids. The germline CDR1 and CDR2 sequences are SQVTM and ANQGSEA. V trimming: 4 bases; J trimming: 5 bases; junction bases outside the gene matches: 6. The CDR3 loop reads CSVATGGKYGYTF. The CDR3 nucleotides read TGCAGCGTTGCAACAGGGGGGAAGTATGGCTACACCTTC.

This clone was detected a few times. This chain connects TRBV27 to TRBJ2-3, with TRBD2 matching 11 bases. CDR1 MNHEY and CDR2 SMNVEV come from the germline V gene (reference sequence). This CDR3 region has 14 residues. V shed 5 bases, J shed 6 bases, and the junction held 4 bases outside the gene matches. DNA of the CDR3: TGTGCCAGCAGTCTCTCTAGCGGGAGGGATACGCAGTATTTT. It is translated as CASSLSSGRDTQYF.

CDR3 amino acids: CASGGDRAKNTIYF. The CDR3 coding sequence is TGCGCCAGCGGTGGGGACAGGGCGAAAAACACCATATATTTT. The V and J genes are TRBV10-2 and TRBJ1-3, with 9 positions matching TRBD1. V gave up 8 bases and J gave up 6 bases; unmatched junction bases: 8. Looked up from germline, CDR1 is WSHSY and CDR2 is SAAADI. The CDR3 extends over 14 amino acids.

As to this clone: Compared with germline, one end of the junction differs, possibly owing to a read error. J is TRBJ1-1 and V is TRBV3-1 (or the pseudogene TRBV3-2); perhaps TRBD1 as D (5 bases). CDR1 is LGHDT, CDR2 YNNKEL, per germline (reference sequence). The CDR3 covers 13 residues. In DNA form, the CDR3 reads TGTGCCAGCAGCCAAGAGGGGGGAACTCAAGGGATCTTT. It specifies CASSQEGGTQGIF.

The chain couples TRBV7-9 to TRBJ1-2; D gene uncertain. Germline V gives CDR1 SEHNR, CDR2 FQNEAQ (reference sequence). V was shortened by 1 base and J by 4 bases, with 13 bases between the two germline ends. There are 15 residues in the CDR3. This CDR3 reads CASSLGDYRFYGYTF. The DNA for the CDR3 is TGTGCCAGCAGCTTAGGTGATTATCGATTCTATGGCTACACCTTC.

The chain couples TRBV20-1 to TRBJ1-5, with TRBD1 matching 8 bases. The CDR3 runs 14 residues. The germline gives CDR1 DFQATT, CDR2 SNEGSKA (reference sequence). Trimming removed 3 bases from V and 1 base from J; junction bases left unmatched: 2. The CDR3, as DNA: TGCAGTGCTAGTCGGACAGGGAGCAATCAGCCCCAGCATTTT. This encodes CSASRTGSNQPQHF.

The V call is TRBV28, the J call TRBJ1-5, with 9 bases identical to TRBD1. V was pared by 6 bases and J by 4 bases, with 4 bases of the junction left unmatched. This CDR3 has 14 residues. Germline lookup yields CDR1 MDHEN and CDR2 SYDVKM. For the CDR3, the DNA is TGTGCCAGCAGCCGAGGACAGGGGAATCAGCCCCAGCATTTT. Residues: CASSRGQGNQPQHF.

This chain links TRBV11-2 with TRBJ2-2; D gene unclear. Looked up from germline, CDR1 is SGHAT and CDR2 is FQNNGV. The CDR3 extends over 15 amino acids. V lost 7 bases, J lost 7 bases, and 19 bases lay in between. This CDR3 is CASTLGPIAGGELFF. The CDR3 DNA is TGTGCCAGCACCCTAGGACCGATTGCCGGCGGGGAGCTGTTTTTT.

In DNA, the CDR3 is TGTGCCAGCAGCCCCCGGGGATCCTACGAGCAGTACTTC. It yields the protein CASSPRGSYEQYF. V usage is TRBV5-6 and J usage is TRBJ2-7, with D maybe TRBD2 (5 bases). CDR3 length: 13 residues. Germline V gives CDR1 SGHDT, CDR2 YYEEEE. V dropped 4 bases and J dropped 1 base, with 9 bases sitting between them.

The chain joins TRBV19 to TRBJ1-2; D unclear. Germline CDR1 LNHDA, CDR2 SQIVND (reference sequence). Trimming took off 4 bases at V and 2 bases at J, with 5 bases between the two ends. CDR3 length equals 12 residues. DNA of the CDR3: TGTGCCAGTAGTAACGGGAACTATGGCTACACCTTC. Translation: CASSNGNYGYTF.

The chain recombines TRBV27 with TRBJ1-1; weak D call: TRBD1 (6 bases). Germline V gene lookup returns CDR1 MNHEY and CDR2 SMNVEV (reference sequence). V was pared by 2 bases and J by 5 bases, with 21 bases between. This CDR3 region has 17 residues. CDR3 protein: CASSLLGGGRAQTEAFF. CDR3 nucleotide sequence: TGTGCCAGCAGTTTACTTGGGGGGGGCCGGGCACAAACTGAAGCTTTCTTT.

V usage is TRBV5-4 and J usage is TRBJ2-7, with 8 bases aligning to TRBD2. The CDR3 is 13 amino acids. CDR1 and CDR2 (germline): SGHNT, YYREEE (reference sequence). V was pared by 3 bases and J by 4 bases, with 3 bases of the junction left unmatched. In DNA, the CDR3 is TGTGCCAGCAGCTGGGCGGGAGGTTACGAGCAGTACTTC. Residues: CASSWAGGYEQYF.

The chain has TRBV4-1 and TRBJ1-2, with 7 bases aligning to TRBD1. The germline CDR1 and CDR2 sequences are MGHRA and YSYEKL. Trimming at V came to 1 base and at J to 0 bases, leaving 8 bases not matched to a gene. The CDR3 has 17 amino acids. The CDR3 loop reads CASSQGDRKIANYGYTF. CDR3 DNA sequence: TGCGCCAGCAGCCAAGGGGACAGAAAGATCGCTAACTATGGCTACACCTTC.

The J gene is TRBJ2-3, the V gene TRBV6-5; a weak D match, TRBD1 (5 bases). Germline V CDR1 and CDR2: MNHEY, SVGAGI. This CDR3 spans 15 amino acids. V dropped 2 bases and J dropped 1 base, with 10 bases sitting between them. CDR3 loop: CASSYKGARTDTQYF. As DNA, the CDR3 is TGTGCCAGCAGTTACAAAGGGGCCCGCACAGATACGCAGTATTTT.